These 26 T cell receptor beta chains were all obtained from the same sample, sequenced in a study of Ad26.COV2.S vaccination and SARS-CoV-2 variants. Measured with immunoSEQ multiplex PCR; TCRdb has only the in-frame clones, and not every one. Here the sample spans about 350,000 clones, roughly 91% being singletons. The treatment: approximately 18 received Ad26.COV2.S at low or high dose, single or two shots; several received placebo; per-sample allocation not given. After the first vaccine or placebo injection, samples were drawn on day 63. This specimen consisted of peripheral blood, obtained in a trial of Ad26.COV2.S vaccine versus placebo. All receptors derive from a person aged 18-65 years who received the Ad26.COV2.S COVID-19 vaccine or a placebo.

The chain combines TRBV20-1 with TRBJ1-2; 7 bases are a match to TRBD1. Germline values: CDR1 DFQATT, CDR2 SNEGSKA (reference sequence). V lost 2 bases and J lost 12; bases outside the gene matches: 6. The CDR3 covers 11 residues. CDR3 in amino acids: CSARLKDRDTF. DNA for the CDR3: TGCAGTGCTAGACTCAAAGACAGGGACACCTTC.

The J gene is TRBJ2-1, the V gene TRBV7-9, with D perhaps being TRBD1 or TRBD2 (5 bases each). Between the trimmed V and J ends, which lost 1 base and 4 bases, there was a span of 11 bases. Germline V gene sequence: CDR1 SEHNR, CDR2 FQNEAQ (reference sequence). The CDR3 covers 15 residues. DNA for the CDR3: TGTGCCAGCAGCTTAGAGGGACCTACGTACAATGAGCAGTTCTTC. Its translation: CASSLEGPTYNEQFF.

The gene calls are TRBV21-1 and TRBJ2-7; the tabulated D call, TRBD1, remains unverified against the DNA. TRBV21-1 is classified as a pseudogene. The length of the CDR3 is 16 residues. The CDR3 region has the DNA TGTGCCAGCAGCAAAACTGAAGGGGACAGAAGCTACGAGCAGTACTTC. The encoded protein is CASSKTEGDRSYEQYF.

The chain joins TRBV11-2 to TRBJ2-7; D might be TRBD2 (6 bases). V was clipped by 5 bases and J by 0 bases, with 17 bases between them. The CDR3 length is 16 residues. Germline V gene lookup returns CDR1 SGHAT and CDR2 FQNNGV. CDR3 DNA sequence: TGTGCCAGCAGCCCTTACGCTCGCGGGAACTCCTACGAGCAGTACTTC. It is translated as CASSPYARGNSYEQYF.

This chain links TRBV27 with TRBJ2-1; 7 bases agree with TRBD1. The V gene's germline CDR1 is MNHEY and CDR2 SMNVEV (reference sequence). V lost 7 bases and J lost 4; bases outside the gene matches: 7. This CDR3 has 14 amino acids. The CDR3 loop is CASKQGTIYNEQFF. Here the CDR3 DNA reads TGTGCCAGCAAACAGGGGACGATATACAATGAGCAGTTCTTC.

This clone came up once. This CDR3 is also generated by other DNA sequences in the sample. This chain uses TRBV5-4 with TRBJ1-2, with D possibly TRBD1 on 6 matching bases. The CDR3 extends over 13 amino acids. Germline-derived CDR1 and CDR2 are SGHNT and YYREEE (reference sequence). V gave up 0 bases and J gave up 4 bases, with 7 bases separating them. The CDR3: CASSLGGAYGYTF. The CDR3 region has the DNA TGTGCCAGCAGCTTGGGGGGGGCCTATGGCTACACCTTC. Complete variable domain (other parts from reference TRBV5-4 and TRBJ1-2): ETGVTQSPTHLIKTRGQQVTLRCSSQSGHNTVSWYQQALGQGPQFIFQYYREEENGRGNFPPRFSGLQFPNYSSELNVNALELDDSALYLCASSLGGAYGYTFGSGTRLTVV.

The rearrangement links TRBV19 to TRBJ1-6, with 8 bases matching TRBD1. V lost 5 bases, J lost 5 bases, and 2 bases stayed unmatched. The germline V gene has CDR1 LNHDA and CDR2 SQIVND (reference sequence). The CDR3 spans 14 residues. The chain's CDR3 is CASSADRDNSPLHF. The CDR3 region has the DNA TGTGCCAGTAGTGCGGACAGGGATAATTCACCCCTCCACTTT.

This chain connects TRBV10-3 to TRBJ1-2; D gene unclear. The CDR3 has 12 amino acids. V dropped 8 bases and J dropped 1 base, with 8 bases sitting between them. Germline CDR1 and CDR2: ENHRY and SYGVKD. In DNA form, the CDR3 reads TGTGCCATCTCCGGCTATAACTATGGCTACACCTTC. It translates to CAISGYNYGYTF.

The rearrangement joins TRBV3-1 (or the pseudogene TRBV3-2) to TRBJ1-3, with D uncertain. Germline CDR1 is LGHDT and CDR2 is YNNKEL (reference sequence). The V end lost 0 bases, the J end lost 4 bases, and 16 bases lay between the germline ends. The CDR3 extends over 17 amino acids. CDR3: CASSQDPPTWRGNTIYF. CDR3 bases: TGTGCCAGCAGCCAAGATCCCCCTACTTGGAGGGGAAACACCATATATTTT.

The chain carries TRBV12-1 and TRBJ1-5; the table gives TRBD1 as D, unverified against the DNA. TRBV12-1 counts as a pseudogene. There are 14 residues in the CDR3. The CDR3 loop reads CAGGQSYSNQPQHF. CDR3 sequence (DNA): TGTGCCGGAGGACAGTCCTATAGCAATCAGCCCCAGCATTTT.

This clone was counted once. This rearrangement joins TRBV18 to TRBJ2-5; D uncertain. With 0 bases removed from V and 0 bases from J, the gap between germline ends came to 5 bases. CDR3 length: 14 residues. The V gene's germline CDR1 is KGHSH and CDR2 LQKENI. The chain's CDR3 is CASSPPGNQETQYF. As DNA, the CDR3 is TGTGCCAGCTCACCACCGGGGAACCAAGAGACCCAGTACTTC. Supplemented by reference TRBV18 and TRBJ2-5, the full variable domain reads NAGVMQNPRHLVRRRGQEARLRCSPMKGHSHVYWYRQLPEEGLKFMVYLQKENIIDESGMPKERFSAEFPKEGPSILRIQQVVRGDSAAYFCASSPPGNQETQYFGPGTRLLVL.

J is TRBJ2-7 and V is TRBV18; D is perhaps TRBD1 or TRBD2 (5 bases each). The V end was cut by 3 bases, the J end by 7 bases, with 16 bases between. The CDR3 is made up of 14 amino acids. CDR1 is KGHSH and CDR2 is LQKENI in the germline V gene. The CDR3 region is CASSPTGGEGEQYF. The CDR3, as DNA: TGTGCCAGCTCACCGACTGGGGGAGAAGGGGAGCAGTACTTC.

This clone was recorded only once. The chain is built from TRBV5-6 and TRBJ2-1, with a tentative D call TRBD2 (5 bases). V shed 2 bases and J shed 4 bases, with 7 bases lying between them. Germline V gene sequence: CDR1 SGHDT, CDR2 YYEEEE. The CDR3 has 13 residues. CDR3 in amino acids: CASSFGLYNEQFF. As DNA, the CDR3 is TGTGCCAGCAGCTTTGGACTGTACAATGAGCAGTTCTTC. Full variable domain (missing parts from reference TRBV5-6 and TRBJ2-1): DAGVTQSPTHLIKTRGQQVTLRCSPKSGHDTVSWYQQALGQGPQFIFQYYEEEERQRGNFPDRFSGHQFPNYSSELNVNALLLGDSALYLCASSFGLYNEQFFGPGTRLTVL.

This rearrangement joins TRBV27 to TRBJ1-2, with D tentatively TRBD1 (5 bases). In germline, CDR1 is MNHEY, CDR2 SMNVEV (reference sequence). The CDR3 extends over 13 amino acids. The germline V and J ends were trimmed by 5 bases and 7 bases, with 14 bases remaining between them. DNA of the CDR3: TGTGCCAGCAGTCCCCGGGGGTCACTTGGCTACACCTTC. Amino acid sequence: CASSPRGSLGYTF.

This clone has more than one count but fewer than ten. In DNA, the CDR3 is TGTGCCAGCAGCTTGCAACCAGGGGCGGGCTATGGCTACACCTTC. Encoded protein: CASSLQPGAGYGYTF. The gene calls are TRBV5-4 and TRBJ1-2; possible D gene TRBD1, 6 bases. V was clipped by 1 base and J by 4 bases, with 14 bases between them. The germline gives CDR1 SGHNT, CDR2 YYREEE (reference sequence). The CDR3 extends over 15 amino acids. Full variable domain (outside the CDR3, taken from reference TRBV5-4 and TRBJ1-2): ETGVTQSPTHLIKTRGQQVTLRCSSQSGHNTVSWYQQALGQGPQFIFQYYREEENGRGNFPPRFSGLQFPNYSSELNVNALELDDSALYLCASSLQPGAGYGYTFGSGTRLTVV.

The CDR3 DNA sequence: TGTGCCAGCAGTGTGGGGGACGACCGCAATGAGCAGTTCTTC. Protein: CASSVGDDRNEQFF. The chain carries TRBV25-1 and TRBJ2-1, with D perhaps matching TRBD1 or TRBD2 (5 bases each). Trimming left V 4 bases short and J 6 bases short, with 13 bases between. In germline, CDR1 is MGHDK, CDR2 SYGVNS. The CDR3 covers 14 residues.

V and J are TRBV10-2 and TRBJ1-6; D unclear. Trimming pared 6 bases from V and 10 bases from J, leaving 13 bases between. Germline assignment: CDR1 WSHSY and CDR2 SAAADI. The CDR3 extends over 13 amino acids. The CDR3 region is CASSQIPGSPLHF. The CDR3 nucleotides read TGCGCCAGCAGCCAGATTCCGGGATCACCCCTCCACTTT.

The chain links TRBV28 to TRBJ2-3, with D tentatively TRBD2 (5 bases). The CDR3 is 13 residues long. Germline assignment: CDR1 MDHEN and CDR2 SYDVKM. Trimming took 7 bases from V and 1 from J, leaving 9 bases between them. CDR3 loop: CASITRGTDTQYF. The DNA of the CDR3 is TGTGCCAGCATTACGAGGGGCACAGATACGCAGTATTTT.

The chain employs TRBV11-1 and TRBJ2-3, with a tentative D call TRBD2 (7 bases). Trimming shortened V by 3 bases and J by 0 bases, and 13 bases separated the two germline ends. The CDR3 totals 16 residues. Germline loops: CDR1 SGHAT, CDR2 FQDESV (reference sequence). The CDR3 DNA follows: TGTGCCAGCAGCTTCTGGGAGGGGGGAAGCACAGATACGCAGTATTTT. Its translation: CASSFWEGGSTDTQYF. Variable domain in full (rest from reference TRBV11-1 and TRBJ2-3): EAEVAQSPRYKITEKSQAVAFWCDPISGHATLYWYRQILGQGPELLVQFQDESVVDDSQLPKDRFSAERLKGVDSTLKIQPAELGDSAMYLCASSFWEGGSTDTQYFGPGTRLTVL.

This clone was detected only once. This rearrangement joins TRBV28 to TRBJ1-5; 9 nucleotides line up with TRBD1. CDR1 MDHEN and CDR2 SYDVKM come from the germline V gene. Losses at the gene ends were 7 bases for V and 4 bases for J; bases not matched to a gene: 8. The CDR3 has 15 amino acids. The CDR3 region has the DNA TGTGCCAGCACCCTGGGGACAGGGAGAAATCAGCCCCAGCATTTT. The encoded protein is CASTLGTGRNQPQHF.

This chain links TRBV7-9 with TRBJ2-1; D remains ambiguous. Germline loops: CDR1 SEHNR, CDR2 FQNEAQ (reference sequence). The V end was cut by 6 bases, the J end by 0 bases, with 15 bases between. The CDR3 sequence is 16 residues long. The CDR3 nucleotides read TGTGCCAGCAGTTCACTCTCGCTAAGCTCCTACAATGAGCAGTTCTTC. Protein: CASSSLSLSSYNEQFF.

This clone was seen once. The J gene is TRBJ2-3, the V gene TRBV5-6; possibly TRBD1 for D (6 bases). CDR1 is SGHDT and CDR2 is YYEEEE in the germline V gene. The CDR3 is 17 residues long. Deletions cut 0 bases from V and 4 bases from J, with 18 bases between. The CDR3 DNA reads TGTGCCAGCAGCTTGGCCAGGCAGGGGTTCGAGGCAGATACGCAGTATTTT. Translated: CASSLARQGFEADTQYF.

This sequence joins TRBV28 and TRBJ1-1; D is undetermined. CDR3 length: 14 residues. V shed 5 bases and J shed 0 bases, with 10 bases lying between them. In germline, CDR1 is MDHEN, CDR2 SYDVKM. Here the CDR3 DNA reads TGTGCCAGCAGTCGGTGGACGGTGAACACTGAAGCTTTCTTT. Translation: CASSRWTVNTEAFF.

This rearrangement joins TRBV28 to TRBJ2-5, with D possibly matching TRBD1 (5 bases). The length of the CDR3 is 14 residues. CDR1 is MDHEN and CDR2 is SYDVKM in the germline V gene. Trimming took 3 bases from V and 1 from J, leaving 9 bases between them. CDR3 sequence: CASSLTDPQETQYF. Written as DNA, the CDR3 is TGTGCCAGCAGTTTGACAGATCCCCAAGAGACCCAGTACTTC. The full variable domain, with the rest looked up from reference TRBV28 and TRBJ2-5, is DVKVTQSSRYLVKRTGEKVFLECVQDMDHENMFWYRQDPGLGLRLIYFSYDVKMKEKGDIPEGYSVSREKKERFSLILESASTNQTSMYLCASSLTDPQETQYFGPGTRLLVL.

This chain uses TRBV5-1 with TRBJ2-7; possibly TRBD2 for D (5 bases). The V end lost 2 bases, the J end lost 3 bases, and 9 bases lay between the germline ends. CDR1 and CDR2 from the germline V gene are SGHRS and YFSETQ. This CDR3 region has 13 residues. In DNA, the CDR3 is TGCGCCAGCAGCTTCCGGGGAAACTACGAGCAGTACTTC. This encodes CASSFRGNYEQYF.

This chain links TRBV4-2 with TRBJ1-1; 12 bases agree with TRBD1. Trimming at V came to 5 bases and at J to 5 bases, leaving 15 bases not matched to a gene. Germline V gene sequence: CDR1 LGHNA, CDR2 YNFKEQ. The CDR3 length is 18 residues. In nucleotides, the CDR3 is TGTGCCAGCAGCTCCCCGGGACAGGGGGCGCCCTGGGTGACTGAAGCTTTCTTT. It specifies CASSSPGQGAPWVTEAFF.